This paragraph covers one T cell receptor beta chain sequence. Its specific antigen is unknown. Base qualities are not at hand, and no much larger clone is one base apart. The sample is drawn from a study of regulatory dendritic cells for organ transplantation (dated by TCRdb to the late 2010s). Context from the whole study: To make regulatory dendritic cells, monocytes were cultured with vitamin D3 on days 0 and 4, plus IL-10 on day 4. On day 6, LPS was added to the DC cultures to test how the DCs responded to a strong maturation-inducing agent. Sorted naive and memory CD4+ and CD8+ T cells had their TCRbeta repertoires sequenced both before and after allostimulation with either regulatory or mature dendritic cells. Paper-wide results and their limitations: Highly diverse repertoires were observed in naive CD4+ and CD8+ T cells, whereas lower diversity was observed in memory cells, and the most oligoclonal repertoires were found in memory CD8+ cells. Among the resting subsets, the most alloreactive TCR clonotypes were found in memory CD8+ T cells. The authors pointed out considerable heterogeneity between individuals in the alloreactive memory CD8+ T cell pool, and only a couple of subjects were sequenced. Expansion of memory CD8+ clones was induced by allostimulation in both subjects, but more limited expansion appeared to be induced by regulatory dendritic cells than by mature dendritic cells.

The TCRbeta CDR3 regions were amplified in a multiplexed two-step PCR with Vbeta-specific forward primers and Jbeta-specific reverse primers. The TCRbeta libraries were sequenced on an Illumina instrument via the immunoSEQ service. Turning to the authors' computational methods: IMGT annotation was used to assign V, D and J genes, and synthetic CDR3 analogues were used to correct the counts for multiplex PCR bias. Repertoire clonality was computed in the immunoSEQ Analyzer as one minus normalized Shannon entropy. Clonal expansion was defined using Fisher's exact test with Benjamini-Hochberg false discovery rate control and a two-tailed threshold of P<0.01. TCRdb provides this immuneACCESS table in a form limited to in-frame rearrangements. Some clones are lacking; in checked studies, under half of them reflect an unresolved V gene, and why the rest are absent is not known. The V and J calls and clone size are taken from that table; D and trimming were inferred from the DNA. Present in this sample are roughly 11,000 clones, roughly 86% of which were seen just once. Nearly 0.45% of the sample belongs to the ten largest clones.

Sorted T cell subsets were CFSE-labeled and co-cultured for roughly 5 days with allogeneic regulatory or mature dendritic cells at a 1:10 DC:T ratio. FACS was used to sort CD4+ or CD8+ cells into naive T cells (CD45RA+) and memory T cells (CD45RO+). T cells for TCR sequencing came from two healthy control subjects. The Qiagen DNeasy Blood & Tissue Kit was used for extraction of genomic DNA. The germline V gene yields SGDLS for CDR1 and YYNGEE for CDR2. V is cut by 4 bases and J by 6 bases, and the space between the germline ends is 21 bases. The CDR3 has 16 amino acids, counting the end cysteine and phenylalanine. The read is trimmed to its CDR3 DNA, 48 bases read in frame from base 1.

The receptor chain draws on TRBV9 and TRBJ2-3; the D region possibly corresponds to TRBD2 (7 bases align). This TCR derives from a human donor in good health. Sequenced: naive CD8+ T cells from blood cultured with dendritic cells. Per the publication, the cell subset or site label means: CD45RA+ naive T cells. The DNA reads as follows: TGTGCCAGCAGCACCCCCCTCCGGGGGGCTGGTGATACGCAGTATTTT. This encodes CASSTPLRGAGDTQYF.